Listed below are T cell receptor beta chains from one sample, sequenced in a study of T cell responses to AZD1222 COVID-19 vaccine. Assay: immunoSEQ multiplex PCR; the TCRdb copy retains only in-frame clones and omits some. The sample holds some 140,000 clones; around 90% are singletons and the top ten take about 5.5%. The sample consisted of peripheral blood, taken on day 0 of AZD1222 vaccination. Receptors originate from an adult in good health. Both conserved end residues are part of each CDR3. A D gene is named only where the DNA matches it firmly. Size is stated for part of the rows, as once, few or many counts, or as a class when the clone is expanded.

V gene: TRBV28; D gene: TRBD2; J gene: TRBJ2-5; clone size: NA; CDR3 DNA: TGTGCCAGCAGCCTCGGGCTAGCGGGTCCCAAAGGGGAGACCCAGTACTTC; CDR3 protein: CASSLGLAGPKGETQYF
V gene: TRBV9; D gene: TRBD1; J gene: TRBJ2-1; clone size: NA; CDR3 DNA: TGTGCCAGCAGCCCTACCACAGGGGGCGTGGGGCAATGGTCCTACAATGAGCAGTTCTTC; CDR3 protein: CASSPTTGGVGQWSYNEQFF
V gene: TRBV6-5; D gene: TRBD1; J gene: TRBJ1-6; clone size: NA; CDR3 DNA: TGTGCCAGCAGTTTCGGGGGACAGGGGGCATATTCACCCCTCCACTTT; CDR3 protein: CASSFGGQGAYSPLHF
V gene: TRBV5-4; D gene: NA; J gene: TRBJ2-7; clone size: few; CDR3 DNA: TGTGCCAGCAGATTTGCGGGCACCTACGAGCAGTACTTC; CDR3 protein: CASRFAGTYEQYF
V gene: TRBV11-2; D gene: NA; J gene: TRBJ1-6; clone size: NA; CDR3 DNA: TGTGCCAGCAGCTTAGATCGCGAGCGGCAGAAACTCCACTTT; CDR3 protein: CASSLDRERQKLHF
V gene: TRBV7-2; D gene: TRBD1; J gene: TRBJ2-7; clone size: NA; CDR3 DNA: TGTGCCAGCAGCCCAAACCCGACAGGGGCCGAGCAGTACTTC; CDR3 protein: CASSPNPTGAEQYF
V gene: TRBV2; D gene: TRBD2; J gene: TRBJ2-2; clone size: NA; CDR3 DNA: TGTGCCAGCAGTGAACAGGGCGGGAGCACCGGGGAGCTGTTTTTT; CDR3 protein: CASSEQGGSTGELFF
V gene: TRBV21-1; D gene: NA; J gene: TRBJ1-3; clone size: NA; CDR3 DNA: TGTGCCAGCACCTCTTCGGGACTGAGCTACACCATATATTTT; CDR3 protein: CASTSSGLSYTIYF
V gene: TRBV4-1; D gene: NA; J gene: TRBJ1-1; clone size: NA; CDR3 DNA: TGCGCCAGCAGCCCTCGAGGAGGGATGAACACTGAAGCTTTCTTT; CDR3 protein: CASSPRGGMNTEAFF
V gene: TRBV12-5; D gene: NA; J gene: TRBJ1-4; clone size: NA; CDR3 DNA: TGTGCTAGTGGTTTGGTACGTGAAAAACTGTTTTTT; CDR3 protein: CASGLVREKLFF
V gene: TRBV6-2/TRBV6-3; D gene: NA; J gene: TRBJ1-5; clone size: NA; CDR3 DNA: TGTGCCAGCAGTCGGACGGCTCTAAATCAGCCCCAGCATTTT; CDR3 protein: CASSRTALNQPQHF
V gene: TRBV6-2/TRBV6-3; D gene: NA; J gene: TRBJ1-6; clone size: NA; CDR3 DNA: TGTGCCAGCAGCGGGACCTCACCCCTCCACTTT; CDR3 protein: CASSGTSPLHF
V gene: TRBV15; D gene: NA; J gene: TRBJ2-1; clone size: NA; CDR3 DNA: TGTGCCACCAGCAGAGTTAGCGGAGACTACAATGAGCAGTTCTTC; CDR3 protein: CATSRVSGDYNEQFF
V gene: TRBV30; D gene: TRBD1; J gene: TRBJ1-6; clone size: NA; CDR3 DNA: TGTGCCTGGAGTCCCGGGACAGGGAATTCACCCCTCCACTTT; CDR3 protein: CAWSPGTGNSPLHF
V gene: TRBV28; D gene: NA; J gene: TRBJ2-5; clone size: few; CDR3 DNA: TGTGCCAGCAGCCAAATAAAGACATGGGAGACCCAGTACTTC; CDR3 protein: CASSQIKTWETQYF
V gene: TRBV29-1; D gene: NA; J gene: TRBJ2-1; clone size: NA; CDR3 DNA: TGCAGCGTTGAGCGTCGGGCGGCTGGTTCCGATGAGCAGTTCTTC; CDR3 protein: CSVERRAAGSDEQFF
V gene: TRBV19; D gene: TRBD2; J gene: TRBJ2-7; clone size: once; CDR3 DNA: TGTGCCAGTAGCCCCGGGGAGGGAACAGTCTCCTACGAGCAGTACTTC; CDR3 protein: CASSPGEGTVSYEQYF
V gene: TRBV6-2/TRBV6-3; D gene: NA; J gene: TRBJ1-5; clone size: NA; CDR3 DNA: TGTGCCAGCAGTTACGGGCAGGGGCAGGGAGGGTTCAATCAGCCCCAGCATTTT; CDR3 protein: CASSYGQGQGGFNQPQHF
V gene: TRBV9; D gene: NA; J gene: TRBJ1-3; clone size: NA; CDR3 DNA: TGTGCCAGCAGCGCCAATCGAGTGATCTCTGGAAACACCATATATTTT; CDR3 protein: CASSANRVISGNTIYF
V gene: TRBV11-2; D gene: NA; J gene: TRBJ1-1; clone size: NA; CDR3 DNA: TGTGCCAGCAGCAGAGGGACAATGTACACTGAAGCTTTCTTT; CDR3 protein: CASSRGTMYTEAFF
V gene: TRBV5-5; D gene: NA; J gene: TRBJ1-6; clone size: NA; CDR3 DNA: TGTGCCAGCAGCTTAGCTTCAAATTCACCCCTCCACTTT; CDR3 protein: CASSLASNSPLHF
V gene: TRBV27; D gene: TRBD2; J gene: TRBJ2-1; clone size: NA; CDR3 DNA: TGTGCCAGTGGACTAGCGGGAGTAAATGAGCAGTTCTTC; CDR3 protein: CASGLAGVNEQFF
V gene: TRBV30; D gene: NA; J gene: TRBJ2-1; clone size: NA; CDR3 DNA: TGTGCCTGGAGTGTCGGAACCTCCCAAAATGAGCAGTTCTTC; CDR3 protein: CAWSVGTSQNEQFF
V gene: TRBV9; D gene: TRBD1; J gene: TRBJ1-2; clone size: NA; CDR3 DNA: TGTGCCAGCAGCCGGGGACAGGTCTATGGCTACACCTTC; CDR3 protein: CASSRGQVYGYTF
V gene: TRBV28; D gene: NA; J gene: TRBJ1-4; clone size: NA; CDR3 DNA: TGTGCCAGCAGTGACGGAGGGGCGGATGAAAAACTGTTTTTT; CDR3 protein: CASSDGGADEKLFF
V gene: TRBV7-9; D gene: NA; J gene: TRBJ2-5; clone size: NA; CDR3 DNA: TGTGCCAGCACCCCTAAGGACACAAAAGAGACCCAGTACTTC; CDR3 protein: CASTPKDTKETQYF
V gene: TRBV7-3; D gene: TRBD2; J gene: TRBJ2-2; clone size: few; CDR3 DNA: TGTGCCAGCAGCTCCCAAGCGGGAGAGGGGACCGGGGAGCTGTTTTTT; CDR3 protein: CASSSQAGEGTGELFF
V gene: TRBV28; D gene: NA; J gene: TRBJ2-7; clone size: NA; CDR3 DNA: TGTGCCAGCAGTTTCGGATCTGGGCAGTACTTC; CDR3 protein: CASSFGSGQYF
V gene: TRBV2; D gene: NA; J gene: TRBJ1-4; clone size: NA; CDR3 DNA: TGTGCCAGCAGCGCACCCCGGGACATTGAAAAACTGTTTTTT; CDR3 protein: CASSAPRDIEKLFF
V gene: TRBV28; D gene: NA; J gene: TRBJ1-2; clone size: NA; CDR3 DNA: TGTGCCAGCAGTTTCCCCTACACCTTC; CDR3 protein: CASSFPYTF
V gene: TRBV5-1; D gene: NA; J gene: TRBJ1-4; clone size: NA; CDR3 DNA: TGCGCCAGCAGCTTGGGAGGAGTTAATGAAAAACTGTTTTTT; CDR3 protein: CASSLGGVNEKLFF
V gene: TRBV6-5; D gene: TRBD1; J gene: TRBJ1-2; clone size: NA; CDR3 DNA: TGTGCCAGCAGTACGGGACAGGGGGCAGGATATGGCTACACCTTC; CDR3 protein: CASSTGQGAGYGYTF